The clone carrying this TCR beta chain was observed once. What it recognizes is unknown. An approximately 210 ng quantity of DNA, some 30,000 T cell genomes, went into the sorted-subset replicate PCRs. The repertoire was sequenced with immunoSEQ multiplex PCR; TCRdb's copy has only in-frame clones and lacks some. The table has approximately 2,200,000 clones, around 93% seen once. The data were taken from a study of shared clonotypes between healthy human individuals. Study-level findings and limits: The generation probabilities recorded for non-shared clonotypes fell below those of clonotypes shared by all four donors.

Naive CD8 cells, CD45RO-negative and positively selected for CCR7, excluded terminally differentiated effector memory CD45RA+ cells. Every donor was a Caucasian adult from Nashville, Tennessee. The germline V and J ends were trimmed by 4 bases and 5 bases, with 16 bases remaining between them. From germline, CDR1 is MNHEY and CDR2 SVGAGI. The CDR3 is 15 amino acids. The receptor's source is a young man in good health. Some clones in this sample may be carry-over from other donors' samples. The specimen was naive CD8+ T cells from PBMCs. This chain links TRBV6-5 with TRBJ2-3, with D perhaps matching TRBD1 (6 bases). The CDR3 nucleotides read TGTGCCAGCAGTTGGACAGCTTGGGGAGTAGATACGCAGTATTTT. It translates to CASSWTAWGVDTQYF.